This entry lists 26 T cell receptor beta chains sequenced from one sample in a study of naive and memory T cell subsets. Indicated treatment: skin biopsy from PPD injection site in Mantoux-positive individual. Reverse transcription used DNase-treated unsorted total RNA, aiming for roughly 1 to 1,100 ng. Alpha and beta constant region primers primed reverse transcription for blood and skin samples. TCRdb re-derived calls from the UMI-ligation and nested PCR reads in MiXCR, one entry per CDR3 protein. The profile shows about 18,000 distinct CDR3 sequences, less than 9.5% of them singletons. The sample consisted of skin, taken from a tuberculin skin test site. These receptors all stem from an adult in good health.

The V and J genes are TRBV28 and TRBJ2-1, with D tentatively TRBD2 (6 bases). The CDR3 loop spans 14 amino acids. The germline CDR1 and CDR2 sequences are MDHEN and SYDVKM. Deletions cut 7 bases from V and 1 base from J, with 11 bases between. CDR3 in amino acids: CASIEGGSYNEQFF. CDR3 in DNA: TGTGCCAGCATCGAGGGAGGTTCCTACAATGAGCAGTTCTTC.

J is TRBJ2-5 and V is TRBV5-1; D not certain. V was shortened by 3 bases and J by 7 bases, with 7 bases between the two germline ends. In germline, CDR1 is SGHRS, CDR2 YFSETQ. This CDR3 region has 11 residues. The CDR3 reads CASSWQRTQYF. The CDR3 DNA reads TGCGCCAGCAGCTGGCAGAGGACCCAGTACTTC.

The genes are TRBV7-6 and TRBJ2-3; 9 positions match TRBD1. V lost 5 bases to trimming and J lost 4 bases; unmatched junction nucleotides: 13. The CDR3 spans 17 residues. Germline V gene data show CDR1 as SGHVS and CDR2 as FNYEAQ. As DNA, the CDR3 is TGTGCCAGCAGCCCCCCAGCCGGGACAGGGAAATCAGATACGCAGTATTTT. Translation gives CASSPPAGTGKSDTQYF.

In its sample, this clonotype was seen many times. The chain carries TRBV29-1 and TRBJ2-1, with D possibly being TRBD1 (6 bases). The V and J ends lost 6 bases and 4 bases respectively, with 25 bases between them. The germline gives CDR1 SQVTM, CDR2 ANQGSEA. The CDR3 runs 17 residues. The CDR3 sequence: CSVFPGHPYPSYNEQFF. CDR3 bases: TGCAGCGTCTTTCCGGGACACCCATACCCATCTTACAATGAGCAGTTCTTC.

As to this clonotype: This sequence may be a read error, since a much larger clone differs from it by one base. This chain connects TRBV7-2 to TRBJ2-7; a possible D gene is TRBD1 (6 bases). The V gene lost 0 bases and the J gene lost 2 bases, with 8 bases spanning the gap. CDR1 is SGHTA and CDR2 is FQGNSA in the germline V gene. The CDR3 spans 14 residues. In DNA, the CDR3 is TGTGCCAGCAGCTTAGCAACAGGGCCCTACGAGCAGTACTTC. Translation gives CASSLATGPYEQYF.

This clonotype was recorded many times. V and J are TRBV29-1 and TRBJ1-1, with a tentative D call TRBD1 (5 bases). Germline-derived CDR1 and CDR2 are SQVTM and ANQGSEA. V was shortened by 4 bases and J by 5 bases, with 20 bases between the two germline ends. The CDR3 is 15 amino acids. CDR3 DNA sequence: TGCAGCGTTGTGCGGGGGATCGTGACTAGGACTGAAGCTTTCTTT. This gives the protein CSVVRGIVTRTEAFF.

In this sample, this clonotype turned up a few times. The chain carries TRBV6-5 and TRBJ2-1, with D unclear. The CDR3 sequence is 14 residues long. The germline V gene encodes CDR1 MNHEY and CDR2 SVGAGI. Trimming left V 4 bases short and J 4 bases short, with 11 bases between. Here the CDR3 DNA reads TGTGCCAGCAGTTCGAAGACGGAATACAATGAGCAGTTCTTC. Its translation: CASSSKTEYNEQFF.

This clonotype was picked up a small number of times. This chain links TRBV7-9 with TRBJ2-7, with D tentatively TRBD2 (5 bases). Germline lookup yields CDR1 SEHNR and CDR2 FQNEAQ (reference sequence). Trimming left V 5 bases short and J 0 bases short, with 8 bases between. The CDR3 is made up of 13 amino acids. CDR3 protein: CASSRDNSYEQYF. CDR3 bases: TGTGCCAGCAGCCGGGATAACTCCTACGAGCAGTACTTC. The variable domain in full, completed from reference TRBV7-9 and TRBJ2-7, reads DTGVSQNPRHKITKRGQNVTFRCDPISEHNRLYWYRQTLGQGPEFLTYFQNEAQLEKSRLLSDRFSAERPKGSFSTLEIQRTEQGDSAMYLCASSRDNSYEQYFGPGTRLTVT.

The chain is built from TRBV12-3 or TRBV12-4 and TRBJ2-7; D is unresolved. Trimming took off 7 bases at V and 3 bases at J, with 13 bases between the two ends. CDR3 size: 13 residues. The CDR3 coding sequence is TGTGCCAGCAATCCGACGGCAAACTACGAGCAGTACTTC. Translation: CASNPTANYEQYF.

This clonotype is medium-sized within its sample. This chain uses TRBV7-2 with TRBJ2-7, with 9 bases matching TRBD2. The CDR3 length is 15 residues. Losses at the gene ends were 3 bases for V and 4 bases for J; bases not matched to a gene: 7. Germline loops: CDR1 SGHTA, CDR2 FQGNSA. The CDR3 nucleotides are TGTGCCAGCAGCTTGGGCGGGGGGGTGGTATACGAGCAGTACTTC. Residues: CASSLGGGVVYEQYF. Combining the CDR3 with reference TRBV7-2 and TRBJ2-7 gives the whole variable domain GAGVSQSPSNKVTEKGKDVELRCDPISGHTALYWYRQSLGQGLEFLIYFQGNSAPDKSGLPSDRFSAERTGGSVSTLTIQRTQQEDSAVYLCASSLGGGVVYEQYFGPGTRLTVT.

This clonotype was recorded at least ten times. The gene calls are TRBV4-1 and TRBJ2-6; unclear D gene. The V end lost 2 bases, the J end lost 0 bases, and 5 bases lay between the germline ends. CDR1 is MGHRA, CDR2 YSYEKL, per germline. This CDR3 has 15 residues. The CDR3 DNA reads TGCGCCAGCAGCCAAATCACCTCTGGGGCCAACGTCCTGACTTTC. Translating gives CASSQITSGANVLTF.

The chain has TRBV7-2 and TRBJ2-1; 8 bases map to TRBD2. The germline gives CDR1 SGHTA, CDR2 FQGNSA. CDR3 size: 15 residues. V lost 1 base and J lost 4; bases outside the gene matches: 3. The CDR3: CASSLGPSGYNEQFF. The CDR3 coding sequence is TGTGCCAGCAGCTTAGGTCCTAGCGGGTACAATGAGCAGTTCTTC.

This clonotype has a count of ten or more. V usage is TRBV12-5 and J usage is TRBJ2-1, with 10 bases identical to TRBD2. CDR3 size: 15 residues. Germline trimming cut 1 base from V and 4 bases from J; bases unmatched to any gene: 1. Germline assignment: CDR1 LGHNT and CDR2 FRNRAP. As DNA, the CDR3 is TGTGCTAGTGGTTTGGGACTAGCGGGTTACAATGAGCAGTTCTTC. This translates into CASGLGLAGYNEQFF.

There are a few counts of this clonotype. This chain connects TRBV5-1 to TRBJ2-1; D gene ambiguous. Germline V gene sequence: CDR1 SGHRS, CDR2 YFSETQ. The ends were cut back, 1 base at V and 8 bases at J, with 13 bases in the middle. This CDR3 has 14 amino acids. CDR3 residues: CASSLRPLADEQFF. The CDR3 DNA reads TGCGCCAGCAGCTTGCGTCCTTTAGCCGATGAGCAGTTCTTC.

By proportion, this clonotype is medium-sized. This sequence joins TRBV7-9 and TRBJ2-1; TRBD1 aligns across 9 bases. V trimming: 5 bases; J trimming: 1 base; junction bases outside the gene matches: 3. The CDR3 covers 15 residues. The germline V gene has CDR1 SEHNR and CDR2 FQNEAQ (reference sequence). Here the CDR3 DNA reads TGTGCCAGCAGCATCGGGACAGGGTCCTACAATGAGCAGTTCTTC. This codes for CASSIGTGSYNEQFF. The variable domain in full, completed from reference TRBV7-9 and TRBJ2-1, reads DTGVSQNPRHKITKRGQNVTFRCDPISEHNRLYWYRQTLGQGPEFLTYFQNEAQLEKSRLLSDRFSAERPKGSFSTLEIQRTEQGDSAMYLCASSIGTGSYNEQFFGPGTRLTVL.

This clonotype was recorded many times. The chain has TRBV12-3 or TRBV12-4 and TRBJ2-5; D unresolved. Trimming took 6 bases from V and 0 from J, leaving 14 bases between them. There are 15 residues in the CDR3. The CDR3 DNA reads TGTGCCAGCAGCTCACTAACGCGGCACCAAGAGACCCAGTACTTC. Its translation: CASSSLTRHQETQYF.

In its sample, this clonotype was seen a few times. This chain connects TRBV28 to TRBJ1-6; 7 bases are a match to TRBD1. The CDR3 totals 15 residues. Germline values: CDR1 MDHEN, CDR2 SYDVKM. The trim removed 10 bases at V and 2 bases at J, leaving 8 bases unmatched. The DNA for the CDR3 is TGTGCCACATCATCAGGGGGACCCTATAATTCACCCCTCCACTTT. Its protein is CATSSGGPYNSPLHF.

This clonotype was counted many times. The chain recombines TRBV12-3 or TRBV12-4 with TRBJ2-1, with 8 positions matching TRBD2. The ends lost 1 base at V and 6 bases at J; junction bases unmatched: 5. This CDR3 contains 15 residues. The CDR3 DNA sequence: TGTGCCAGCAGTTTAGGGCTAGCGGGCGGCAATGAGCAGTTCTTC. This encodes CASSLGLAGGNEQFF.

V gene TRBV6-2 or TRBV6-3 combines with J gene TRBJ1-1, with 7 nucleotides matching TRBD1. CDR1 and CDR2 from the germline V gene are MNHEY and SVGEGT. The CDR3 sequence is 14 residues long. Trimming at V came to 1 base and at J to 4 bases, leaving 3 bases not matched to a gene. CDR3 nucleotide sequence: TGTGCCAGCAGTTACTTCGCAGGGGGCACTGAAGCTTTCTTT. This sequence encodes CASSYFAGGTEAFF.

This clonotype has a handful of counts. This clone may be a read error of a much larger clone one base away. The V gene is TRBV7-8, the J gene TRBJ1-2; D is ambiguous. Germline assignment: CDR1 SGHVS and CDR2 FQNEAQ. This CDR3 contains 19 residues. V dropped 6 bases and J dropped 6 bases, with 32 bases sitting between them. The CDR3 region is CASSKVGKHTAGRSDGYTF. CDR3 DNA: TGTGCCAGCAGTAAAGTAGGGAAACACACGGCCGGCAGGTCTGATGGCTACACCTTC.

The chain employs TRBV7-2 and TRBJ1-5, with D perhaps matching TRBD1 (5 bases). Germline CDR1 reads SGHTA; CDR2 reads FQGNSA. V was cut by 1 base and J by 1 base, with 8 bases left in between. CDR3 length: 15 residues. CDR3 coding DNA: TGTGCCAGCAGCTTAGTCCGGGACAGCAATCAGCCCCAGCATTTT. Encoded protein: CASSLVRDSNQPQHF.

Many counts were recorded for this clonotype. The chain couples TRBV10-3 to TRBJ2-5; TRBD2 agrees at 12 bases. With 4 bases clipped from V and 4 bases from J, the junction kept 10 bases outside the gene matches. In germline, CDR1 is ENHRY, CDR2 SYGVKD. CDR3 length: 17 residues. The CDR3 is CAISASGGAFPGETQYF. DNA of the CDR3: TGTGCCATCAGTGCTAGCGGGGGGGCCTTCCCCGGAGAGACCCAGTACTTC.

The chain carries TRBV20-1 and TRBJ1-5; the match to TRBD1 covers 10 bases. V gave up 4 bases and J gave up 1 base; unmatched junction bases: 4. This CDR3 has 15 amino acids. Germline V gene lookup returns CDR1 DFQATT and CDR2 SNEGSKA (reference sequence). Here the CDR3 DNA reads TGCAGTGCTAAGGACAGGGGGGAAAGCAATCAGCCCCAGCATTTT. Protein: CSAKDRGESNQPQHF.

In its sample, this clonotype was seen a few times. The CDR3 protein is CASSYLPYEQYF. The CDR3 region has the DNA TGTGCCAGCAGTTACCTCCCTTACGAGCAGTACTTC. The chain combines TRBV6-2 or TRBV6-3 with TRBJ2-7; D unclear. The germline V gene has CDR1 MNHEY and CDR2 SVGEGT. The CDR3 runs to 12 residues. Trimming took off 2 bases at V and 4 bases at J, with 6 bases between the two ends.

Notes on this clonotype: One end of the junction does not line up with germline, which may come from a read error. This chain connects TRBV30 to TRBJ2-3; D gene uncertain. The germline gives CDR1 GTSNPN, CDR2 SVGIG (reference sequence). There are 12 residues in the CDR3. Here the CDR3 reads CAWSVLTDTQYF. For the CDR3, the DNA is TGTGCCTGGAGTGTCCTAACAGATACGCAGTATTTC.

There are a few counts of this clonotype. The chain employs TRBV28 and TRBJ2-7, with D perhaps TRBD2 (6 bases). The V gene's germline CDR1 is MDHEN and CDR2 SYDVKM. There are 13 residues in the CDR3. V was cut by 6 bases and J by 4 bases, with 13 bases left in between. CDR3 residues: CASRAGTHYEQYF. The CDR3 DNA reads TGTGCCAGCAGAGCCGGGACTCATTACGAGCAGTACTTC.